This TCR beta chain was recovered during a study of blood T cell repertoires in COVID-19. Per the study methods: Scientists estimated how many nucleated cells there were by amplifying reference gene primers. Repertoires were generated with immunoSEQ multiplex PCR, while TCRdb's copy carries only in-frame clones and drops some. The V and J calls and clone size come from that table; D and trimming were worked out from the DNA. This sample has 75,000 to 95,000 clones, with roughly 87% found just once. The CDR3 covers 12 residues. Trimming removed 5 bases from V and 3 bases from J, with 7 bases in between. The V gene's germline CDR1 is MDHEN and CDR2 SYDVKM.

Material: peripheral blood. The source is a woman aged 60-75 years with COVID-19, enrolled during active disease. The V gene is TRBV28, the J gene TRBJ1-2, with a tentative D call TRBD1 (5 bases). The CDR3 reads CASSLTDYGYTF. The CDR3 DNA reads TGTGCCAGCAGTCTGACAGACTATGGCTACACCTTC.